These 25 T cell receptor beta chains share one sample of origin, sequenced in a study of blood T cell repertoires in COVID-19. Sequencing used immunoSEQ multiplex PCR; TCRdb keeps in-frame clones, though not all of them. In the table there are hundreds of thousands of clones, around 89% of which are singletons. The sequencing input was PBMCs or T cells enriched from blood (not recorded which). The receptor set was obtained from a woman aged 18 to 35 with acute COVID-19.

The DNA for the CDR3 is TGTGCCAGCAGTGCTGCGCCGGGTGAGGCCCAGCATTTT. Translation gives CASSAAPGEAQHF. V usage is TRBV28 and J usage is TRBJ1-5; D gene unclear. Germline lookup yields CDR1 MDHEN and CDR2 SYDVKM. V dropped 5 bases and J dropped 11 bases, with 16 bases sitting between them. This CDR3 contains 13 residues. Together with reference TRBV28 and TRBJ1-5, the CDR3 gives the full variable domain: DVKVTQSSRYLVKRTGEKVFLECVQDMDHENMFWYRQDPGLGLRLIYFSYDVKMKEKGDIPEGYSVSREKKERFSLILESASTNQTSMYLCASSAAPGEAQHFGDGTRLSIL.

The rearrangement uses TRBV4-1 and TRBJ2-1, with TRBD1 matching over 10 bases. The CDR3 contains 20 residues. V lost 2 bases to trimming and J lost 5 bases; unmatched junction nucleotides: 18. Germline CDR1 reads MGHRA; CDR2 reads YSYEKL. In DNA, the CDR3 is TGCGCCAGCAGCCAATTCCTGGGACAGGGGCCTTTCGGACGAAACAATGAGCAGTTCTTC. It encodes CASSQFLGQGPFGRNNEQFF.

The chain links TRBV18 to TRBJ1-6, with 7 bases lining up with TRBD1. Germline V gives CDR1 KGHSH, CDR2 LQKENI. This CDR3 comprises 15 residues. Unmatched junction bases numbered 4, after V lost 0 bases and J lost 8 bases. The CDR3 DNA reads TGTGCCAGCTCACCACCGACAGGGAGATATTCACCCCTCCACTTT. Encoded protein: CASSPPTGRYSPLHF. Variable domain in full (rest from reference TRBV18 and TRBJ1-6): NAGVMQNPRHLVRRRGQEARLRCSPMKGHSHVYWYRQLPEEGLKFMVYLQKENIIDESGMPKERFSAEFPKEGPSILRIQQVVRGDSAAYFCASSPPTGRYSPLHFGNGTRLTVT.

The V and J genes are TRBV7-9 and TRBJ2-1, with TRBD2 identical over 8 bases. Germline loops: CDR1 SEHNR, CDR2 FQNEAQ (reference sequence). With 3 bases clipped from V and 7 bases from J, the junction kept 2 bases outside the gene matches. CDR3 length equals 13 residues. CDR3 amino acids: CASSFSGTNEQFF. The CDR3, as DNA: TGTGCCAGCAGCTTTAGCGGGACGAATGAGCAGTTCTTC. Using reference TRBV7-9 and TRBJ2-1 for the parts outside the CDR3, the full variable domain is DTGVSQNPRHKITKRGQNVTFRCDPISEHNRLYWYRQTLGQGPEFLTYFQNEAQLEKSRLLSDRFSAERPKGSFSTLEIQRTEQGDSAMYLCASSFSGTNEQFFGPGTRLTVL.

CDR3 coding DNA: TGTGCCAGCACCCTCCTCTATGGTCAGCCCCAGCATTTT. This codes for CASTLLYGQPQHF. The V gene is TRBV12-3 or TRBV12-4, the J gene TRBJ1-5; D remains unclear. Trimming took off 7 bases at V and 6 bases at J, with 13 bases between the two ends. This CDR3 is built from 13 residues.

The CDR3: CASSEHYRDGQPQHF. The CDR3 DNA reads as TGTGCCAGCAGTGAACATTACAGGGATGGACAGCCCCAGCATTTT. V and J are TRBV6-1 and TRBJ1-5; D is perhaps TRBD1 (6 bases). Germline CDR1 reads MNHNS; CDR2 reads SASEGT. Trimming shortened V by 2 bases and J by 7 bases, and 15 bases separated the two germline ends. The CDR3 runs to 15 residues.

The chain has TRBV4-1 and TRBJ2-1; TRBD1 agrees at 7 bases. Germline V gives CDR1 MGHRA, CDR2 YSYEKL. J was trimmed by 5 bases and V by 1 base; bases with no gene match: 2. The CDR3 consists of 14 residues. The CDR3: CASSQARGNNEQFF. CDR3 bases: TGCGCCAGCAGCCAAGCCAGGGGGAACAATGAGCAGTTCTTC.

The chain combines TRBV18 with TRBJ1-1, with D uncertain. Trimming pared 3 bases from V and 2 bases from J, leaving 10 bases between. Per the germline V gene, CDR1 is KGHSH and CDR2 is LQKENI. CDR3 length: 14 amino acids. In DNA, the CDR3 is TGTGCCAGCTCACCGAGGGATGTTAACACTGAAGCTTTCTTT. It translates to CASSPRDVNTEAFF.

The genes are TRBV18 and TRBJ2-2, with 9 bases identical to TRBD1. CDR1 and CDR2 from the germline V gene are KGHSH and LQKENI. The V and J ends lost 3 bases and 4 bases, in that order; junction bases with no gene match: 9. The CDR3 consists of 17 residues. The CDR3 protein is CASSPLGQGVGTGELFF. CDR3 nucleotide sequence: TGTGCCAGCTCACCCCTGGGACAGGGAGTAGGCACCGGGGAGCTGTTTTTT.

The gene calls are TRBV6-1 and TRBJ2-7; TRBD2 matches at 8 bases. The CDR3 loop spans 16 amino acids. V was clipped by 1 base and J by 4 bases; unmatched bases: 9. Germline V CDR1 and CDR2: MNHNS, SASEGT. The CDR3 protein is CASSEDTSGPSYEQYF. As DNA, the CDR3 is TGTGCCAGCAGTGAAGATACTAGCGGACCCTCTTACGAGCAGTACTTC.

The chain uses TRBV28 and TRBJ2-1; D gene ambiguous. In germline, CDR1 is MDHEN, CDR2 SYDVKM. V was shortened by 3 bases and J by 6 bases, with 6 bases between the two germline ends. The CDR3 runs to 12 residues. Here the CDR3 DNA reads TGTGCCAGCAGTTTCATCGGCAATGAGCAGTTCTTC. It specifies CASSFIGNEQFF.

The genes are TRBV19 and TRBJ2-3, with D maybe TRBD2 (5 bases). The V end lost 6 bases, the J end lost 0 bases, and 13 bases lay between the germline ends. The CDR3 runs 15 residues. Germline V CDR1 and CDR2: LNHDA, SQIVND (reference sequence). CDR3 loop: CASRTIDSSTDTQYF. As DNA, the CDR3 is TGTGCCAGTAGGACTATCGACTCTAGCACAGATACGCAGTATTTT. Supplemented by reference TRBV19 and TRBJ2-3, the full variable domain reads DGGITQSPKYLFRKEGQNVTLSCEQNLNHDAMYWYRQDPGQGLRLIYYSQIVNDFQKGDIAEGYSVSREKKESFPLTVTSAQKNPTAFYLCASRTIDSSTDTQYFGPGTRLTVL.

The chain combines TRBV5-1 with TRBJ2-1; 7 bases align to TRBD1. The trim removed 5 bases at V and 2 bases at J, leaving 10 bases unmatched. Germline CDR1 is SGHRS and CDR2 is YFSETQ. CDR3 length equals 16 residues. CDR3 amino acids: CASRSGSGTAYNEQFF. The CDR3, as DNA: TGCGCCAGCAGAAGCGGATCTGGGACAGCCTACAATGAGCAGTTCTTC.

This chain joins TRBV3-1 (or the pseudogene TRBV3-2) and TRBJ2-5; D gene uncertain. The CDR3 loop spans 14 amino acids. Looked up from germline, CDR1 is LGHDT and CDR2 is YNNKEL (reference sequence). The V gene lost 0 bases and the J gene lost 5 bases, with 10 bases spanning the gap. The CDR3 here is CASSQDLSQETQYF. CDR3 coding DNA: TGTGCCAGCAGCCAAGATTTGTCTCAGGAGACCCAGTACTTC.

V is TRBV18 and J is TRBJ2-7; TRBD2 matches at 15 bases. Germline V lookup: CDR1 KGHSH, CDR2 LQKENI. The CDR3 sequence is 19 residues long. J was trimmed by 4 bases and V by 0 bases; bases with no gene match: 10. The CDR3 loop reads CASSPPNRPGLAGGYEQYF. DNA of the CDR3: TGTGCCAGCTCACCACCGAACAGGCCGGGACTAGCGGGAGGATACGAGCAGTACTTC.

CDR3 DNA: TGCAGCGGTGGGGCCAACCGACTTGTAGCTTTCTTT. It codes for CSGGANRLVAFF. This chain links TRBV29-1 with TRBJ1-1, with a possible D match to TRBD1 (5 bases). The CDR3 consists of 12 residues. Germline V CDR1 and CDR2: SQVTM, ANQGSEA. V lost 7 bases and J 10 bases, leaving 19 bases between the germline ends.

This rearrangement joins TRBV28 to TRBJ2-5; 7 nucleotides line up with TRBD1. The CDR3 has 15 residues. CDR1 and CDR2 from the germline V gene are MDHEN and SYDVKM. Unmatched junction bases numbered 6, after V lost 5 bases and J lost 0 bases. The CDR3 reads CASSSGTANQETQYF. DNA of the CDR3: TGTGCCAGCAGTAGTGGGACAGCCAACCAAGAGACCCAGTACTTC.

The chain links TRBV7-9 to TRBJ2-1; D may be TRBD2 (6 bases). V was trimmed by 3 bases and J by 4 bases, leaving 13 bases between them. The CDR3 spans 15 residues. Per the germline V gene, CDR1 is SEHNR and CDR2 is FQNEAQ (reference sequence). Here the CDR3 DNA reads TGTGCCAGCAGCTTGGAGGGACCAGTATACAATGAGCAGTTCTTC. This translates into CASSLEGPVYNEQFF.

The chain uses TRBV30 and TRBJ1-5; 9 bases align to TRBD1. CDR1 GTSNPN and CDR2 SVGIG come from the germline V gene (reference sequence). This CDR3 comprises 16 residues. J lost 1 base, V lost 1 base, and 5 bases had no gene match. The CDR3 spells CAWSGGDRASNQPQHF. CDR3 DNA: TGTGCCTGGAGTGGGGGGGACAGGGCCAGCAATCAGCCCCAGCATTTT.

V and J are TRBV19 and TRBJ1-3; D ambiguous. Trimming took off 3 bases at V and 2 bases at J, with 8 bases between the two ends. Germline CDR1 LNHDA, CDR2 SQIVND (reference sequence). The CDR3 totals 14 residues. CDR3 sequence (DNA): TGTGCCAGTAGTATGCACGGGACTGGAAACACCATATATTTT. This encodes CASSMHGTGNTIYF.

The genes are TRBV11-2 and TRBJ1-6, with 7 bases lining up with TRBD1. The J segment lost 6 bases and the V segment lost 6 bases, leaving 11 bases of the junction unmatched. The V gene's germline CDR1 is SGHAT and CDR2 FQNNGV. This CDR3 has 16 amino acids. The CDR3: CASRREGDSLNSPLHF. The DNA for the CDR3 is TGTGCCAGCAGACGCGAAGGGGACAGCCTTAATTCACCCCTCCACTTT. Full variable domain (outside the CDR3, taken from reference TRBV11-2 and TRBJ1-6): EAGVAQSPRYKIIEKRQSVAFWCNPISGHATLYWYQQILGQGPKLLIQFQNNGVVDDSQLPKDRFSAERLKGVDSTLKIQPAKLEDSAVYLCASRREGDSLNSPLHFGNGTRLTVT.

The chain carries TRBV6-2 or TRBV6-3 and TRBJ1-1; tentatively, D is TRBD1 (6 bases). Germline-derived CDR1 and CDR2 are MNHEY and SVGEGT. Trimming removed 2 bases at V and 5 bases at J, with 18 bases between. The CDR3 covers 16 residues. In DNA, the CDR3 is TGTGCCAGCAGTTACGGCCTTACAGGGCTGCTGACTGAAGCTTTCTTT. Its protein product is CASSYGLTGLLTEAFF.

The gene calls are TRBV2 and TRBJ1-5, with 9 bases that match TRBD1. The length of the CDR3 is 14 residues. Germline CDR1 reads SNHLY; CDR2 reads FYNNEI. The J segment lost 5 bases and the V segment lost 6 bases, leaving 5 bases of the junction unmatched. The chain's CDR3 is CASSKQGADQPQHF. The CDR3 bases are TGTGCCAGCAGCAAACAGGGGGCGGATCAGCCCCAGCATTTT.

The chain carries TRBV15 and TRBJ2-7; TRBD2 matches 9 bases. The J segment lost 5 bases and the V segment lost 2 bases, leaving 13 bases of the junction unmatched. The CDR3 has 17 residues. Germline CDR1 is LNHNV and CDR2 is YYDKDF (reference sequence). DNA of the CDR3: TGTGCCACCAGCAGACTGGCGGCGGGAGGGCCCGGGGACGAGCAGTACTTC. This translates into CATSRLAAGGPGDEQYF.

This chain connects TRBV4-2 to TRBJ2-3, with TRBD2 matching over 12 bases. The CDR3 has 17 amino acids. V lost 4 bases to trimming and J lost 2 bases; unmatched junction nucleotides: 7. CDR1 is LGHNA, CDR2 YNFKEQ, per germline. The CDR3 spells CASSRRLAGGDTDTQYF. The CDR3 DNA reads TGTGCCAGCAGCCGGAGGCTAGCGGGAGGGGACACAGATACGCAGTATTTT.